These 30 T cell receptor beta chains originate from one sample sequenced in a study of blood T cell repertoires in COVID-19. Method: immunoSEQ multiplex PCR; TCRdb's copy keeps in-frame clones and lacks some. The sample gives approximately 40,000 clones, roughly 84% of which show up once; approximately 2.4% is in the top ten. The sequenced material came from peripheral blood. The origin of the receptors is a human donor in a cohort sampled during active COVID-19.

The chain joins TRBV28 to TRBJ2-5, with 10 bases lining up with TRBD1. V lost 7 bases to trimming and J lost 5 bases; unmatched junction nucleotides: 10. This CDR3 is built from 15 residues. Germline CDR1 and CDR2: MDHEN and SYDVKM. As DNA, the CDR3 is TGTGCCAGCACCGGGGACAGGGGAAGATTGGAGACCCAGTACTTC. Amino acid sequence: CASTGDRGRLETQYF.

V gene TRBV6-1 combines with J gene TRBJ2-1; D may be TRBD2 (6 bases). The germline V gene has CDR1 MNHNS and CDR2 SASEGT. This CDR3 spans 13 amino acids. Between the trimmed V and J ends, which lost 1 base and 9 bases, there was a span of 10 bases. CDR3 sequence: CASSEVGSIEQFF. CDR3 DNA: TGTGCCAGCAGTGAAGTCGGGAGCATTGAGCAGTTCTTC.

The V gene is TRBV9, the J gene TRBJ2-3; D is perhaps TRBD1 (6 bases). Trimming took 4 bases from V and 5 from J, leaving 14 bases between them. Germline V gene sequence: CDR1 SGDLS, CDR2 YYNGEE. This CDR3 contains 14 residues. The DNA of the CDR3 is TGTGCCAGCAGCACCGGGACACCCAGAGATACGCAGTATTTT. This gives the protein CASSTGTPRDTQYF.

This chain connects TRBV7-8 to TRBJ2-3, with 9 bases that match TRBD2. Germline CDR1 SGHVS, CDR2 FQNEAQ. V dropped 0 bases and J dropped 0; count of bases not matched to a gene: 7. The CDR3 contains 18 residues. In DNA form, the CDR3 reads TGTGCCAGCAGCTTAGCTTCGCTAGCGGGGACTAGCACAGATACGCAGTATTTT. Encoded protein: CASSLASLAGTSTDTQYF. The entire variable domain, with the rest obtained from reference TRBV7-8 and TRBJ2-3, is as follows: GAGVSQSPRYKVAKRGQDVALRCDPISGHVSLFWYQQALGQGPEFLTYFQNEAQLDKSGLPSDRFFAERPEGSVSTLKIQRTQQEDSAVYLCASSLASLAGTSTDTQYFGPGTRLTVL.

This chain links TRBV6-2 or TRBV6-3 with TRBJ2-5, with D possibly being TRBD1 (5 bases). The V and J ends lost 2 bases and 4 bases respectively, with 14 bases between them. This CDR3 contains 15 residues. Germline CDR1 is MNHEY and CDR2 is SVGEGT. CDR3 bases: TGTGCCAGCAGTTACGGTCAGGGCTATCGAGAGACCCAGTACTTC. Encoded protein: CASSYGQGYRETQYF.

The count of this clone is one. V and J are TRBV9 and TRBJ2-1; 9 nucleotides match TRBD2. CDR1 is SGDLS, CDR2 YYNGEE, per germline. The CDR3 covers 14 residues. V trimming: 0 bases; J trimming: 7 bases; junction bases outside the gene matches: 2. CDR3 nucleotides: TGTGCCAGCAGCGTAGGGAGCGGGGGGAATGAGCAGTTCTTC. Its translation is CASSVGSGGNEQFF.

V usage is TRBV4-1 and J usage is TRBJ1-1; no definite D call. CDR1 is MGHRA and CDR2 is YSYEKL in the germline V gene. CDR3 size: 13 residues. Trimming stripped 6 bases from V and 0 bases from J, with 8 bases between. CDR3 loop: CASRRLMNTEAFF. Here the CDR3 DNA reads TGCGCCAGCAGGCGGCTGATGAACACTGAAGCTTTCTTT.

The chain couples TRBV28 to TRBJ1-2; TRBD1 matches at 7 bases. The germline gives CDR1 MDHEN, CDR2 SYDVKM. CDR3 length: 14 amino acids. Trimming took 5 bases from V and 4 from J; bases not matched to a gene: 7. CDR3 nucleotides: TGTGCCAGCAGTGAGGAGACAGGGACCTATGGCTACACCTTC. Translated: CASSEETGTYGYTF.

This clone is labeled medium-sized. The chain couples TRBV6-5 to TRBJ1-2, with a tentative D call TRBD1 (6 bases). Germline CDR1 is MNHEY and CDR2 is SVGAGI. V gave up 7 bases and J gave up 5 bases, with 11 bases separating them. This CDR3 region has 12 residues. The CDR3 loop is CASTGGGYGYTF. The CDR3 nucleotides read TGTGCCAGCACGGGAGGGGGTTATGGCTACACCTTC.

This clone was counted between two and nine times. The rearrangement joins TRBV11-2 to TRBJ2-1, with TRBD2 as a possible D gene (6 bases). The CDR3 is made up of 16 amino acids. Germline V gives CDR1 SGHAT, CDR2 FQNNGV. The V gene lost 4 bases and the J gene lost 0 bases, with 13 bases spanning the gap. The CDR3 is CASSSLGGSSYNEQFF. For the CDR3, the DNA is TGTGCCAGCAGCTCCCTTGGAGGGAGCTCCTACAATGAGCAGTTCTTC.

J is TRBJ2-5 and V is TRBV14; a weak D match, TRBD2 (6 bases). Trimming shortened V by 1 base and J by 2 bases, and 14 bases separated the two germline ends. CDR1 is SGHDN, CDR2 FVKESK, per germline. This CDR3 is 16 amino acids long. This CDR3 reads CASSQVTLASQETQYF. DNA of the CDR3: TGTGCCAGCAGCCAAGTCACCCTAGCGAGTCAAGAGACCCAGTACTTC.

The chain carries TRBV6-5 and TRBJ1-2; possible D gene TRBD1, 5 bases. The V and J ends lost 6 bases and 6 bases respectively, with 14 bases between them. The CDR3 is made up of 13 amino acids. Germline V gene lookup returns CDR1 MNHEY and CDR2 SVGAGI. The CDR3 is CASSPGGIDGYTF. The CDR3 nucleotides read TGTGCCAGCAGCCCCGGGGGTATCGATGGCTACACCTTC.

This chain links TRBV12-3 or TRBV12-4 with TRBJ1-2; D not certain. V dropped 7 bases and J dropped 5 bases, with 14 bases sitting between them. The length of the CDR3 is 13 residues. CDR3 in DNA: TGTGCCAGCACCCCCGCGGGAGTTTATGGCTACACCTTC. Its translation: CASTPAGVYGYTF.

This chain connects TRBV3-1 (or the pseudogene TRBV3-2) to TRBJ2-2, with TRBD2 matching 7 bases. CDR3 length equals 14 residues. In germline, CDR1 is LGHDT, CDR2 YNNKEL (reference sequence). V was pared by 3 bases and J by 6 bases, with 4 bases of the junction left unmatched. DNA for the CDR3: TGTGCCAGCAGCCAGCGGCGGGGGTCCGGGGAGCTGTTTTTT. This codes for CASSQRRGSGELFF.

The J gene is TRBJ2-7, the V gene TRBV2; weak D call: TRBD2 (5 bases). This CDR3 contains 13 residues. Germline V gives CDR1 SNHLY, CDR2 FYNNEI. V was trimmed by 5 bases and J by 0 bases, leaving 8 bases between them. The CDR3 protein is CASSRDYSYEQYF. The CDR3 region has the DNA TGTGCCAGCAGTCGGGATTACTCCTACGAGCAGTACTTC. The full variable domain, its missing parts supplied by reference TRBV2 and TRBJ2-7, is EPEVTQTPSHQVTQMGQEVILRCVPISNHLYFYWYRQILGQKVEFLVSFYNNEISEKSEIFDDQFSVERPDGSNFTLKIRSTKLEDSAMYFCASSRDYSYEQYFGPGTRLTVT.

V usage is TRBV19 and J usage is TRBJ2-1; weak D call: TRBD2 (5 bases). This CDR3 contains 12 residues. Germline loops: CDR1 LNHDA, CDR2 SQIVND (reference sequence). V lost 2 bases and J 8 bases, leaving 7 bases between the germline ends. CDR3 in amino acids: CASSIMGDEQFF. CDR3 nucleotides: TGTGCCAGTAGTATAATGGGAGATGAGCAGTTCTTC.

V usage is TRBV15 and J usage is TRBJ2-7, with D possibly matching TRBD1 (6 bases). V dropped 0 bases and J dropped 2 bases, with 17 bases sitting between them. The length of the CDR3 is 17 residues. In germline, CDR1 is LNHNV, CDR2 YYDKDF (reference sequence). The CDR3 sequence: CATSRDGGRGSTYEQYF. In DNA, the CDR3 is TGTGCCACCAGCAGAGATGGGGGCAGGGGATCAACCTACGAGCAGTACTTC.

CDR3 in DNA: TGTGCCATCAGTGACCCTCGGGACACCCATCAGCCCCAGCATTTT. Its protein is CAISDPRDTHQPQHF. V and J are TRBV10-3 and TRBJ1-5; D might be TRBD1 (6 bases). Germline V gives CDR1 ENHRY, CDR2 SYGVKD. The CDR3 is made up of 15 amino acids. The germline V and J ends were trimmed by 3 bases and 5 bases, with 14 bases remaining between them.

With regard to this clone: Relative to the germline gene, one junction end is altered; a read error may explain this. The chain combines TRBV7-7 with TRBJ2-5; D perhaps matches TRBD2 (6 bases). Germline loops: CDR1 SSHAT, CDR2 FNYEAQ (reference sequence). The CDR3 has 16 amino acids. The CDR3 is CASSLDLSWGDETQYF. As DNA, the CDR3 is TGTGCTAGCAGCTTAGATCTTAGCTGGGGGGACGAGACCCAGTACTTC.

The V gene is TRBV9, the J gene TRBJ2-7, with 11 positions matching TRBD1. In germline, CDR1 is SGDLS, CDR2 YYNGEE. The CDR3 has 14 residues. V lost 4 bases and J lost 3; bases outside the gene matches: 3. The CDR3: CASSLGTGGYEQYF. The CDR3, as DNA: TGTGCCAGCAGCTTAGGGACAGGGGGCTACGAGCAGTACTTC.

The chain is built from TRBV7-9 and TRBJ2-1; the D gene is possibly TRBD1 (6 bases). This CDR3 has 13 residues. Trimming took off 5 bases at V and 8 bases at J, with 13 bases between the two ends. Germline V lookup: CDR1 SEHNR, CDR2 FQNEAQ (reference sequence). The CDR3 is CASSTKQGYEQFF. The CDR3 DNA follows: TGTGCCAGCAGCACCAAACAGGGTTATGAGCAGTTCTTC.

The V gene is TRBV30, the J gene TRBJ1-1; no definite D call. This CDR3 contains 12 residues. With 3 bases removed from V and 2 bases from J, the gap between germline ends came to 7 bases. Looked up from germline, CDR1 is GTSNPN and CDR2 is SVGIG (reference sequence). CDR3 protein: CAWRFVNTEAFF. The CDR3 DNA reads TGTGCCTGGAGATTCGTTAACACTGAAGCTTTCTTT.

This sequence joins TRBV6-5 and TRBJ2-3, with 9 bases matching TRBD2. The CDR3 totals 15 residues. J gave up 3 bases and V 5 bases, and 6 bases lay outside the gene matches. The germline gives CDR1 MNHEY, CDR2 SVGAGI. CDR3 amino acids: CASSQTSGWTDTQYF. The CDR3 DNA reads as TGTGCCAGCAGTCAAACTAGCGGGTGGACAGATACGCAGTATTTT.

This chain connects TRBV2 to TRBJ2-7, with TRBD1 as a possible D gene (6 bases). CDR1 is SNHLY and CDR2 is FYNNEI in the germline V gene. V was pared by 3 bases and J by 7 bases, with 19 bases between. The CDR3 is 15 amino acids. CDR3 in amino acids: CASSDPGDKVWEQYF. The DNA for the CDR3 is TGTGCCAGCAGTGACCCCGGGGACAAGGTATGGGAGCAGTACTTC.

V usage is TRBV4-1 and J usage is TRBJ2-6; 7 bases fit TRBD1. The ends lost 5 bases at V and 4 bases at J; junction bases unmatched: 5. CDR3 size: 15 residues. The germline gives CDR1 MGHRA, CDR2 YSYEKL. CDR3 protein: CASSDPGQGANVLTF. In DNA, the CDR3 is TGCGCCAGCAGCGACCCGGGACAGGGGGCCAACGTCCTGACTTTC.

This clone has only one observation. The chain carries TRBV6-5 and TRBJ1-2; 9 bases fit TRBD1. Unmatched junction bases numbered 5, after V lost 7 bases and J lost 8 bases. The CDR3 has 12 amino acids. Germline assignment: CDR1 MNHEY and CDR2 SVGAGI. The CDR3 here is CASKQGAFGYTF. The CDR3 nucleotides are TGTGCCAGCAAACAGGGGGCGTTCGGCTACACCTTC.

This sequence joins TRBV7-9 and TRBJ2-5, with TRBD2 identical over 7 bases. The CDR3 has 15 residues. CDR1 is SEHNR, CDR2 FQNEAQ, per germline (reference sequence). J gave up 4 bases and V 1 base, and 6 bases lay outside the gene matches. In nucleotides, the CDR3 is TGTGCCAGCAGCTTAGTCCCCGGGGGGACAGAGACCCAGTACTTC. Residues: CASSLVPGGTETQYF.

The genes are TRBV30 and TRBJ2-3, with D perhaps matching TRBD1 (6 bases). This CDR3 region has 12 residues. V dropped 8 bases and J dropped 1 base, with 10 bases sitting between them. Per the germline V gene, CDR1 is GTSNPN and CDR2 is SVGIG (reference sequence). CDR3 DNA: TGTGCCGGGGACATCGGCACAGATACGCAGTATTTT. Translated: CAGDIGTDTQYF.

The V and J genes are TRBV7-9 and TRBJ2-4; 8 bases match TRBD1. CDR1 SEHNR and CDR2 FQNEAQ come from the germline V gene (reference sequence). V lost 1 base to trimming and J lost 6 bases; unmatched junction nucleotides: 14. The CDR3 covers 18 residues. The CDR3 loop reads CASSLVVGDRGAANIQYF. Written as DNA, the CDR3 is TGTGCCAGCAGCTTAGTAGTGGGAGACAGGGGCGCGGCAAACATTCAGTACTTC.

The chain links TRBV10-2 to TRBJ2-7, with D uncertain. Trimming took 3 bases from V and 4 from J, leaving 4 bases between them. This CDR3 has 11 amino acids. Germline V gene data show CDR1 as WSHSY and CDR2 as SAAADI. The chain's CDR3 is CASSDLYEQYF. DNA of the CDR3: TGCGCCAGCAGTGACCTTTACGAGCAGTACTTC.